This paragraph reports one T cell receptor beta chain. These data belong to a study of blood T cell repertoires in COVID-19. Overall study context: The origin of the acute and convalescent COVID-19 samples was the United States, Italy and Spain. T cells, B-cell-depleted T cells, or PBMCs provided the cDNA or gDNA that served as material.

In the source study's methods: Amplification from reference gene primers served as the basis for estimated nucleated cell counts. Sequencing used immunoSEQ multiplex PCR; TCRdb keeps in-frame clones, though not all of them. D and trimming come from the DNA, and the V and J calls and clone size come from that table. Of 45,000 to 55,000 clones in the sample, about 86% were seen once. The CDR3 contains 14 residues. Looked up from germline, CDR1 is MNHEY and CDR2 is SMNVEV (reference sequence). Trimming pared 5 bases from V and 0 bases from J, leaving 8 bases between. The sample comprised peripheral blood. This TCR came from a man in his sixties or seventies with active COVID-19. The V call is TRBV27, the J call TRBJ2-1, with unresolved D. The chain's CDR3 is CASSLRSSYNEQFF. CDR3 nucleotide sequence: TGTGCCAGCAGTCTCCGTAGCTCCTACAATGAGCAGTTCTTC.